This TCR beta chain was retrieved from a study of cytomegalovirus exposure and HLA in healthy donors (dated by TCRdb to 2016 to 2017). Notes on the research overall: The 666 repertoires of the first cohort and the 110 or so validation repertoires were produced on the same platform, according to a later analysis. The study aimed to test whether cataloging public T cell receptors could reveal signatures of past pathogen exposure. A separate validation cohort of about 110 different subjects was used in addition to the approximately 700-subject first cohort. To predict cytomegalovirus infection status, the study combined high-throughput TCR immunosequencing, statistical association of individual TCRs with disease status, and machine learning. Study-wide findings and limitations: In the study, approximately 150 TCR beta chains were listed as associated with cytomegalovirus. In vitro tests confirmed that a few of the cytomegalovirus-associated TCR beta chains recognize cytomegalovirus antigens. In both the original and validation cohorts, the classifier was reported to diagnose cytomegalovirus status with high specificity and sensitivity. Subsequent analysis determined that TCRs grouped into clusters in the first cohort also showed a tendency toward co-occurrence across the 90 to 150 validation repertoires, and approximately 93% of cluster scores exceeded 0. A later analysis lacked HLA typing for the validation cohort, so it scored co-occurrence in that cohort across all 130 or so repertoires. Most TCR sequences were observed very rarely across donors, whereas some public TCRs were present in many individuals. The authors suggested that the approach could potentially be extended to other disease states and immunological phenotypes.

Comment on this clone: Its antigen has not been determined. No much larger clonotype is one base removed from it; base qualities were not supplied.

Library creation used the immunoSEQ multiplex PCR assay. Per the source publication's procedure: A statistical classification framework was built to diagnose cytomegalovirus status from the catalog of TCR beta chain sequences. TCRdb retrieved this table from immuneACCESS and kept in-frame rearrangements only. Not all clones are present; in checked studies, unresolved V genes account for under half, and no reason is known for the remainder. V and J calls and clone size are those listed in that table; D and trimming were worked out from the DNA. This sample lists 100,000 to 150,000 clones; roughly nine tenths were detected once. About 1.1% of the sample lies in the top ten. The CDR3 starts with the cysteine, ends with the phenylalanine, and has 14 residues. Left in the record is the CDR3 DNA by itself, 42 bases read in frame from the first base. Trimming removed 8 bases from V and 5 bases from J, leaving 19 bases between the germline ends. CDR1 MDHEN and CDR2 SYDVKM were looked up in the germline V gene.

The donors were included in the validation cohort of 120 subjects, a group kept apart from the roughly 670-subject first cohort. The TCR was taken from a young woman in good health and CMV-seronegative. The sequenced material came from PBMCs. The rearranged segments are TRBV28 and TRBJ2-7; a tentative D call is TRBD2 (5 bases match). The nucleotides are TGTGCCAGCGCCCCCCCGGGGTCCCCCAACGAGCAGTACTTC. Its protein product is CASAPPGSPNEQYF.